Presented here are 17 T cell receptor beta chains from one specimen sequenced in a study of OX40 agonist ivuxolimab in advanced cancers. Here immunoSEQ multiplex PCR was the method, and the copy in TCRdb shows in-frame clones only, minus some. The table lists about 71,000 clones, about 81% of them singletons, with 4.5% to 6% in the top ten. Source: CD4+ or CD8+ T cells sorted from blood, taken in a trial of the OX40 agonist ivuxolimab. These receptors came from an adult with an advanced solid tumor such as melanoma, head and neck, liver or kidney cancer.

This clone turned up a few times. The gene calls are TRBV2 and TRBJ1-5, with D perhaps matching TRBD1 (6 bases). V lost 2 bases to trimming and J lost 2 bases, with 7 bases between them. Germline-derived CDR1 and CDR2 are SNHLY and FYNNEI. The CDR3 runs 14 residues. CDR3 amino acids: CASSERTGNQPQHF. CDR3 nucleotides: TGTGCCAGCAGTGAAAGGACAGGCAATCAGCCCCAGCATTTT.

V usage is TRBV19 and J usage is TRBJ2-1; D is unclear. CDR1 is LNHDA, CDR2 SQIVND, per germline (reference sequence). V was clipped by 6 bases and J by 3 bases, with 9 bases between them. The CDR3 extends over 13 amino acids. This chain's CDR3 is CASRPDYYNEQFF. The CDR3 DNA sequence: TGTGCCAGTAGACCGGATTACTACAATGAGCAGTTCTTC.

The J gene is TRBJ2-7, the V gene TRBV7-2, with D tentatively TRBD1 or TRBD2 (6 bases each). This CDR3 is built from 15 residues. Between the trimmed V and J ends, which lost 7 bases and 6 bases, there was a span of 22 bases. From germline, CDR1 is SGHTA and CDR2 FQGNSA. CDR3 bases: TGTGCCAGCACCCTACCGGGGGCCCAAATCCTCGAGCAGTACTTC. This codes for CASTLPGAQILEQYF.

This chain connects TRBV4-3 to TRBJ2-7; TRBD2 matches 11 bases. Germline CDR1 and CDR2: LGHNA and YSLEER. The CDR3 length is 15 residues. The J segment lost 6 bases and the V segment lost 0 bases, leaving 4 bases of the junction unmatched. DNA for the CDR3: TGCGCCAGCAGCCAAGAGGTTAGCGGGAGGGGCGAGCAGTACTTC. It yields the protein CASSQEVSGRGEQYF.

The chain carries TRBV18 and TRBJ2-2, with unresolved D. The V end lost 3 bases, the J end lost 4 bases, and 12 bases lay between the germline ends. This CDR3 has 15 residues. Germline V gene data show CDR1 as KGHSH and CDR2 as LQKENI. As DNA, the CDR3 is TGTGCCAGCTCACCGTTGGACGGCAGCACCGGGGAGCTGTTTTTT. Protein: CASSPLDGSTGELFF.

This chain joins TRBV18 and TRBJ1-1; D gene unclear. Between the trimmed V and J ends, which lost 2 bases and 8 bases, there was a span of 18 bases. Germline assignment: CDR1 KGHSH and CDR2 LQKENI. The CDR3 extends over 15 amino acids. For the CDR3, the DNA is TGTGCCAGCTCACCAATGCGGGGTACAAAAACGGAAGCTTTCTTT. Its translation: CASSPMRGTKTEAFF.

The CDR3 DNA sequence: TGTGCCAGCAGCCCTGATAGAGGTTCGGAGACCCAGTACTTC. Protein: CASSPDRGSETQYF. The gene calls are TRBV7-2 and TRBJ2-5; unclear D gene. CDR3 length equals 14 residues. V was shortened by 5 bases and J by 5 bases, with 15 bases between the two germline ends. Germline V CDR1 and CDR2: SGHTA, FQGNSA. Complete variable domain (other parts from reference TRBV7-2 and TRBJ2-5): GAGVSQSPSNKVTEKGKDVELRCDPISGHTALYWYRQSLGQGLEFLIYFQGNSAPDKSGLPSDRFSAERTGGSVSTLTIQRTQQEDSAVYLCASSPDRGSETQYFGPGTRLLVL.

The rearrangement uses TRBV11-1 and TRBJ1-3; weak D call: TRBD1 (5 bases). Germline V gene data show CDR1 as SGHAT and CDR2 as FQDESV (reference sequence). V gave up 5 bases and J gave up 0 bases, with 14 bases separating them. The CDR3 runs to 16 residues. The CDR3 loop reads CASSKRGTNSGNTIYF. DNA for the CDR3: TGTGCCAGCAGCAAAAGGGGTACGAACTCTGGAAACACCATATATTTT.

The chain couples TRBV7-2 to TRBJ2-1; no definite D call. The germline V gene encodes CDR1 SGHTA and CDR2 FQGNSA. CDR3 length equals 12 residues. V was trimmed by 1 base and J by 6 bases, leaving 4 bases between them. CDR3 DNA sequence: TGTGCCAGCAGCTTAGTGGTCAATGAGCAGTTCTTC. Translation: CASSLVVNEQFF.

The CDR3 region is CAWSIWNGNTIYF. CDR3 coding DNA: TGTGCCTGGAGTATCTGGAACGGAAACACCATATATTTT. The chain carries TRBV30 and TRBJ1-3; D is unresolved. Trimming stripped 2 bases from V and 4 bases from J, with 9 bases between. Germline loops: CDR1 GTSNPN, CDR2 SVGIG (reference sequence). CDR3 length: 13 amino acids.

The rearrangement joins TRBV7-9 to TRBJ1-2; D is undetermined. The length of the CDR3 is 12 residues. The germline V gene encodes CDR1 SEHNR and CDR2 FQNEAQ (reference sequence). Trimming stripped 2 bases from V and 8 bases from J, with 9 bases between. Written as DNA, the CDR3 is TGTGCCAGCAGCTTACTTCTGGGGGGCTACACCTTC. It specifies CASSLLLGGYTF. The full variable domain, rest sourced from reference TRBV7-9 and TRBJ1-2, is DTGVSQNPRHKITKRGQNVTFRCDPISEHNRLYWYRQTLGQGPEFLTYFQNEAQLEKSRLLSDRFSAERPKGSFSTLEIQRTEQGDSAMYLCASSLLLGGYTFGSGTRLTVV.

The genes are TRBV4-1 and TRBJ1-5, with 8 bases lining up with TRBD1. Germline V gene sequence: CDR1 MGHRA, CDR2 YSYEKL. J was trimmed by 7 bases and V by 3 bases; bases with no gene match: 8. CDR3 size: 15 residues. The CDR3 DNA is TGCGCCAGCAGCCATGCAGACAGGGGCCCGCAGCCCCAGCATTTT. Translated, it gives CASSHADRGPQPQHF.

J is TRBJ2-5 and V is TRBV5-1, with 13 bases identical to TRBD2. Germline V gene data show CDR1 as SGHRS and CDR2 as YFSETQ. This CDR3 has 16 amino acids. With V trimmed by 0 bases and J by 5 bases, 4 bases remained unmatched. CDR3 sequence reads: CASSLGTSGSRETQYF. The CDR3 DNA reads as TGCGCCAGCAGCTTGGGGACTAGCGGGAGCCGGGAGACCCAGTACTTC. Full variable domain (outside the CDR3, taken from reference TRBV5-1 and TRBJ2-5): KAGVTQTPRYLIKTRGQQVTLSCSPISGHRSVSWYQQTPGQGLQFLFEYFSETQRNKGNFPGRFSGRQFSNSRSEMNVSTLELGDSALYLCASSLGTSGSRETQYFGPGTRLLVL.

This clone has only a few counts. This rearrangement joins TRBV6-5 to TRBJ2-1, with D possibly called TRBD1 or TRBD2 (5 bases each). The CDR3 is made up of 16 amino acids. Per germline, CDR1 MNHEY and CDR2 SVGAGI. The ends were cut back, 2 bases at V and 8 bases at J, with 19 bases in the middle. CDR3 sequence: CASSYRDPRSSDEQFF. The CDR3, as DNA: TGTGCCAGCAGTTACCGGGACCCCAGGAGTTCGGATGAGCAGTTCTTC.

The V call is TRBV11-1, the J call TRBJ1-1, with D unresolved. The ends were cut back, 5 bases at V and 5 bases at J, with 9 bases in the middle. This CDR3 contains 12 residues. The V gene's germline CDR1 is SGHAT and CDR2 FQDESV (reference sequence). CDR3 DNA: TGTGCCAGCAGCCCCGGTCGGACTGAAGCTTTCTTT. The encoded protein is CASSPGRTEAFF.

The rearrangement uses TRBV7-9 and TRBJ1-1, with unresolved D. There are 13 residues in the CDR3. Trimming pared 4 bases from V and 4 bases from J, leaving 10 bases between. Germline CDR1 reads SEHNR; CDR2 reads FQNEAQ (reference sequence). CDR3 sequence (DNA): TGTGCCAGCAGCTGGTCTTCGGGCACTGAAGCTTTCTTT. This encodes CASSWSSGTEAFF.

The DNA of the CDR3 is TGTGCCATCTCGCAGCGGGAGAGCTCCTACAATGAGCAGTTCTTC. As protein: CAISQRESSYNEQFF. The chain employs TRBV10-3 and TRBJ2-1; 8 nucleotides match TRBD2. CDR3 length: 15 residues. The germline V gene has CDR1 ENHRY and CDR2 SYGVKD. The V gene end was trimmed by 8 bases and the J gene end by 0 bases; junction bases not matched to a gene: 6.